A selection of T cell receptor beta chains follows, all from one sample in a study of OX40 agonist ivuxolimab in advanced cancers. Produced via immunoSEQ multiplex PCR; TCRdb's table is partial and in-frame only. The table records about 12,000 clones, 65% to 75% of them present only once. This specimen was CD4+ or CD8+ T cells sorted from blood, taken in a trial of the OX40 agonist ivuxolimab. The receptors stem from an adult with an advanced solid tumor such as melanoma, head and neck, liver or kidney cancer. CDR3s include the opening cysteine and the closing phenylalanine or tryptophan. D genes are given only for firm matches.

d_gene	v_gene	CDR3aa
TRBD2	TRBV29-1	CSVGGGERDPYEQYF
-	TRBV18	CASSPRDKKETQYF
-	TRBV7-9	CASSLRGAEAFF
-	TRBV25-1	CASSERAESSTDTQYF
TRBD1	TRBV27	CASSQGAGETQYF
-	TRBV28	CASSLRGDQPQHF
-	TRBV11-2	CASSLGGEAFF
-	TRBV4-2	CASSQWGQQNEQFF
-	TRBV5-6	CASSWKGTWEQYF
-	TRBV5-1	CASSPVDGGELFF
-	TRBV6-6	CASSYLGGDYEQYF
-	TRBV7-9	CASSLGTPQPQHF
-	TRBV23-1	CASSRSIEMKRGRMTSYEQYF
-	TRBV27	CASWGFGRELFF
-	TRBV14	CASSQVLSDSPRAWETQYF
TRBD2	TRBV10-1	CASSTSGGEQFF
-	TRBV4-1	CASSRGDEQFF
-	TRBV25-1	CASSERVSNQPQHF
TRBD2	TRBV6-8	CASKTTSGGDYEQYF
-	TRBV6-5	CASSYEGTEAFF
-	TRBV30	CARDFGSGANVLTF
TRBD1	TRBV4-1	CASSPALTGGYEQYF
-	TRBV7-9	CASSPLGGLFETQYF
-	TRBV9	CASRKGAGLQETQYF
TRBD1	TRBV6-5	CASSWGTGANEQFF
TRBD2	TRBV9	CASSPRGLAGNEQFF
-	TRBV6-5	CASSYSAESYEQYF
-	TRBV2	CASSEEGGTDTQYF
-	TRBV4-2	CASSQYSTDTQYF
-	TRBV28	CASRKDSYEQYF
-	TRBV28	CASSLEVGIPDTIYF
TRBD1	TRBV7-6	CASSSGQGITEAFF
-	TRBV6-6	CASSYIGGAGELFF
-	TRBV29-1	CSAKDPGSEAFF
TRBD1	TRBV7-6	CASSLRTGGETQYF
TRBD1	TRBV30	CAWSVGQGFSPLHF
-	TRBV7-2	CASSLGQNGNTIYF
-	TRBV7-6	CASSAIFSGANVLTF
TRBD2	TRBV28	CASSPLSGTALGTDTQYF
-	TRBV19	CASSPLWGEYNEQFF
TRBD1	TRBV4-3	CASSLNRGRISGELFF
-	TRBV10-1	CASSDGILPYEQYF
TRBD2	TRBV28	CASSPLIAGGKNEQFF
-	TRBV27	CASSFQGRYNEQFF
-	TRBV9	CASSPSGVRDNEQFF
-	TRBV30	CAWDAGTGTEAFF
-	TRBV15	CATSRDRGVNQPQHF
-	TRBV4-2	CASSQGQGGTYEQYF
-	TRBV28	CASSRDLRSSYEQYF
-	TRBV9	CASSFGSYEQYF
TRBD1	TRBV5-4	CASSAGTGGHEQYF
-	TRBV2	CASSGRSAAYEQYF
-	TRBV5-5	CASRLGAGSYNEQFF
TRBD2	TRBV9	CASGEAGGSTDTQYF
-	TRBV9	CASSLAGTYTGELFF
TRBD2	TRBV27	CASSPGTSGRDEQYF
-	TRBV2	CASSDGAAEKLFF
TRBD2	TRBV2	CASRRLAGATDTQYF
-	TRBV27	CASSALGRTSTDTQYF